These 18 T cell receptor beta chains came from one sample sequenced in a study of cytomegalovirus exposure and HLA in healthy donors. This table comes from immunoSEQ multiplex PCR, and its TCRdb copy is limited to in-frame clones, with some not included. The repertoire includes 210,000 or so clones, 70% to 90% of them detected once, and about 2.9% sits in the top ten. Specimen: PBMCs. The source is a woman younger than 35 in good health and CMV-seronegative.

This sequence joins TRBV7-9 and TRBJ1-1, with 11 bases identical to TRBD1. This CDR3 has 14 amino acids. Germline V lookup: CDR1 SEHNR, CDR2 FQNEAQ (reference sequence). V gave up 3 bases and J gave up 6 bases; unmatched junction bases: 3. CDR3 in DNA: TGTGCCAGCAGCTTTTCGGGACAGGGGGCTGAAGCTTTCTTT. Protein: CASSFSGQGAEAFF.

The rearrangement uses TRBV6-1 and TRBJ2-7, with TRBD2 matching 9 bases. Trimming removed 5 bases from V and 6 bases from J; junction bases left unmatched: 11. The CDR3 is made up of 15 amino acids. CDR1 is MNHNS and CDR2 is SASEGT in the germline V gene. CDR3 sequence reads: CASSLREGAFSEQYF. The CDR3 bases are TGTGCCAGCAGTTTGCGGGAGGGAGCTTTCTCCGAGCAGTACTTC.

The chain employs TRBV2 and TRBJ2-5; 9 bases are a match to TRBD1. Looked up from germline, CDR1 is SNHLY and CDR2 is FYNNEI. With V trimmed by 3 bases and J by 5 bases, 7 bases remained unmatched. The CDR3 runs to 15 residues. CDR3 sequence: CASSEGQGGPETQYF. Written as DNA, the CDR3 is TGTGCCAGCAGTGAGGGACAGGGAGGACCGGAGACCCAGTACTTC.

V usage is TRBV5-4 and J usage is TRBJ2-3, with TRBD2 as a possible D gene (7 bases). Trimming took 5 bases from V and 4 from J, leaving 20 bases between them. This CDR3 comprises 16 residues. The germline V gene has CDR1 SGHNT and CDR2 YYREEE (reference sequence). CDR3 sequence reads: CASRPTGGSVSDTQYF. CDR3 DNA sequence: TGTGCCAGCAGGCCCACGGGGGGCTCAGTGTCAGATACGCAGTATTTT.

The chain uses TRBV28 and TRBJ2-7, with 7 bases identical to TRBD2. The CDR3 sequence is 14 residues long. Germline CDR1 reads MDHEN; CDR2 reads SYDVKM. Trimming took 11 bases from V and 2 from J; bases not matched to a gene: 12. This CDR3 reads CAGGVDGKPYEQYF. CDR3 coding DNA: TGTGCCGGGGGGGTTGACGGGAAGCCCTACGAGCAGTACTTC.

The chain employs TRBV29-1 and TRBJ1-2, with TRBD1 as a possible D gene (5 bases). The CDR3 extends over 18 amino acids. V shed 5 bases and J shed 0 bases, with 25 bases lying between them. Germline assignment: CDR1 SQVTM and CDR2 ANQGSEA. CDR3 protein: CSVLEGGTGPIANYGYTF. CDR3 DNA: TGCAGCGTTTTGGAGGGAGGTACGGGGCCGATTGCTAACTATGGCTACACCTTC.

This chain connects TRBV11-3 to TRBJ2-7; D possibly corresponds to TRBD2 (5 bases). This CDR3 spans 15 amino acids. Trimming pared 5 bases from V and 0 bases from J, leaving 14 bases between. Germline CDR1 and CDR2: SGHNT and YENEEA. The CDR3 region is CASSPHPGSSYEQYF. CDR3 sequence (DNA): TGTGCCAGCAGCCCTCATCCGGGGAGCTCCTACGAGCAGTACTTC.

The chain has TRBV28 and TRBJ1-1; no firm D call. The germline V and J ends were trimmed by 9 bases and 1 base, with 9 bases remaining between them. The CDR3 consists of 12 residues. Germline CDR1 and CDR2: MDHEN and SYDVKM. The CDR3 nucleotides read TGTGCCAGTCTCACGGGGAACACTGAAGCTTTCTTT. It yields the protein CASLTGNTEAFF.

The CDR3 region is CASINSGNYEQYF. CDR3 nucleotide sequence: TGTGCCAGCATTAATAGCGGGAACTACGAGCAGTACTTC. This sequence joins TRBV28 and TRBJ2-7; TRBD2 matches 8 bases. The ends lost 7 bases at V and 3 bases at J; junction bases unmatched: 5. From germline, CDR1 is MDHEN and CDR2 SYDVKM. This CDR3 spans 13 amino acids.

The chain has TRBV7-9 and TRBJ2-1, with unresolved D. The V end lost 2 bases, the J end lost 10 bases, and 6 bases lay between the germline ends. This CDR3 is 11 amino acids long. Germline CDR1 is SEHNR and CDR2 is FQNEAQ (reference sequence). The DNA of the CDR3 is TGTGCCAGCAGCTTAACGAGGGAGCAGTTCTTC. Translation gives CASSLTREQFF.

For the CDR3, the DNA is TGTGCCAGCAGGGGACCGACAGGGTGGTATGGCTACACCTTC. Protein: CASRGPTGWYGYTF. The chain joins TRBV6-8 to TRBJ1-2, with 7 nucleotides matching TRBD1. The J segment lost 5 bases and the V segment lost 6 bases, leaving 9 bases of the junction unmatched. The CDR3 has 14 amino acids. Germline CDR1 is MNHGY and CDR2 is SAAAGT.

The chain employs TRBV27 and TRBJ2-1; TRBD2 aligns across 13 bases. The germline V gene encodes CDR1 MNHEY and CDR2 SMNVEV (reference sequence). V shed 5 bases, J shed 8 bases, and the junction held 12 bases outside the gene matches. The CDR3 is 17 residues long. CDR3 amino acids: CASSHPVGLAGADEQFF. DNA for the CDR3: TGTGCCAGCAGTCACCCGGTTGGACTAGCGGGAGCAGATGAGCAGTTCTTC.

The rearrangement links TRBV11-2 to TRBJ2-7; the D is unclear. The V end lost 0 bases, the J end lost 1 base, and 7 bases lay between the germline ends. The CDR3 is 14 amino acids. The germline CDR1 and CDR2 sequences are SGHAT and FQNNGV. CDR3 nucleotide sequence: TGTGCCAGCAGCTTAGATTTAGTGTCCTACGAGCAGTACTTC. Protein sequence: CASSLDLVSYEQYF.

The chain combines TRBV5-6 with TRBJ2-3, with 11 nucleotides matching TRBD1. From germline, CDR1 is SGHDT and CDR2 YYEEEE. J was trimmed by 2 bases and V by 4 bases; bases with no gene match: 9. CDR3 length: 17 residues. As DNA, the CDR3 is TGTGCCAGCAGCCCGGGGGGGACAGGGGGTTTCACAGATACGCAGTATTTT. It codes for CASSPGGTGGFTDTQYF.

The chain uses TRBV11-2 and TRBJ2-2; 7 nucleotides match TRBD2. Germline V gives CDR1 SGHAT, CDR2 FQNNGV. The ends lost 2 bases at V and 0 bases at J; junction bases unmatched: 12. The CDR3 length is 19 residues. CDR3 DNA sequence: TGTGCCAGCAGCTTATTATACGGGAGGACTCCCGCGAACACCGGGGAGCTGTTTTTT. As protein: CASSLLYGRTPANTGELFF.

The V and J genes are TRBV4-3 and TRBJ1-5; D remains ambiguous. CDR1 LGHNA and CDR2 YSLEER come from the germline V gene. The V end was cut by 0 bases, the J end by 6 bases, with 9 bases between. This CDR3 spans 14 amino acids. The CDR3 loop reads CASSQDLEGQPQHF. In nucleotides, the CDR3 is TGCGCCAGCAGCCAAGATCTAGAGGGTCAGCCCCAGCATTTT.

DNA of the CDR3: TGTGCCAGCAGCTTAGAGTCGGGACTAGCGGACTACGAGCAGTACTTC. This codes for CASSLESGLADYEQYF. The genes are TRBV11-2 and TRBJ2-7, with 11 bases lining up with TRBD2. The CDR3 contains 16 residues. After removal of 0 bases from V and 3 bases from J, the junction contained 4 bases not matched to a gene. Germline-derived CDR1 and CDR2 are SGHAT and FQNNGV.

The rearrangement joins TRBV7-8 to TRBJ2-1; 8 nucleotides align to TRBD2. The germline V gene encodes CDR1 SGHVS and CDR2 FQNEAQ. The CDR3 consists of 16 residues. Unmatched junction bases numbered 8, after V lost 6 bases and J lost 1 base. The CDR3 region has the DNA TGTGCCAGCAGTGATAGCGGGACCTGGTCCTACAATGAGCAGTTCTTC. Its translation: CASSDSGTWSYNEQFF. The whole variable domain, remainder taken from reference TRBV7-8 and TRBJ2-1, is GAGVSQSPRYKVAKRGQDVALRCDPISGHVSLFWYQQALGQGPEFLTYFQNEAQLDKSGLPSDRFFAERPEGSVSTLKIQRTQQEDSAVYLCASSDSGTWSYNEQFFGPGTRLTVL.